The entry that follows covers one TCR beta chain sequence. Its cognate antigen is unknown. This entry belongs to a study of T cell responses to AZD1222 COVID-19 vaccine. The assay was immunoSEQ multiplex PCR, and TCRdb's table has in-frame clones only and misses some. Of around 83,000 clones in the sample, under 95% were seen once. Findings and caveats of the study: Unmutated regions of variants are reportedly targeted by nearly half of spike-specific TCRs. Compared with day 0, the breadth and depth of the Spike-specific TCR repertoire rose significantly after two doses of AZD1222.

The V gene's germline CDR1 is SGHDN and CDR2 FVKESK. Trimming pared 3 bases from V and 4 bases from J, leaving 23 bases between. The CDR3 totals 18 residues. The chain links TRBV14 to TRBJ2-3; D tentatively fits TRBD1 or TRBD2 (5 bases each). This receptor was taken from an adult in good health. The input for sequencing was peripheral blood, taken on day 0 of AZD1222 vaccination. The CDR3 loop is CASSQPGSSFGGPDTQYF. Written as DNA, the CDR3 is TGTGCCAGCAGCCAGCCGGGGTCTTCTTTTGGGGGACCAGATACGCAGTATTTT.